This T cell receptor beta chain appears in the sequencing data of a study of blood T cell repertoires in COVID-19. Authors' analysis steps: Reference gene primers were amplified, and this amplification served to estimate nucleated cell counts. Using immunoSEQ multiplex PCR, the repertoire was profiled, and TCRdb retains in-frame clones only, with some absent. The DNA gave D and trimming, while V, J and clone size come from that table. The table includes around 100,000 clones, 80% to 85% detected once. The CDR3 has 15 amino acids. The V gene end was trimmed by 4 bases and the J gene end by 2 bases; junction bases not matched to a gene: 3. Germline CDR1 reads SGHRS; CDR2 reads YFSETQ.

This sequence originates from a man in his 70s with acute or convalescent COVID-19. The specimen sequenced was peripheral blood. The rearrangement joins TRBV5-1 to TRBJ2-6, with 7 positions matching TRBD2. For the CDR3, the DNA is TGCGCCAGCAGCGCCCGGGGGGCTGGGGCCAACGTCCTGACTTTC. Its translation is CASSARGAGANVLTF.